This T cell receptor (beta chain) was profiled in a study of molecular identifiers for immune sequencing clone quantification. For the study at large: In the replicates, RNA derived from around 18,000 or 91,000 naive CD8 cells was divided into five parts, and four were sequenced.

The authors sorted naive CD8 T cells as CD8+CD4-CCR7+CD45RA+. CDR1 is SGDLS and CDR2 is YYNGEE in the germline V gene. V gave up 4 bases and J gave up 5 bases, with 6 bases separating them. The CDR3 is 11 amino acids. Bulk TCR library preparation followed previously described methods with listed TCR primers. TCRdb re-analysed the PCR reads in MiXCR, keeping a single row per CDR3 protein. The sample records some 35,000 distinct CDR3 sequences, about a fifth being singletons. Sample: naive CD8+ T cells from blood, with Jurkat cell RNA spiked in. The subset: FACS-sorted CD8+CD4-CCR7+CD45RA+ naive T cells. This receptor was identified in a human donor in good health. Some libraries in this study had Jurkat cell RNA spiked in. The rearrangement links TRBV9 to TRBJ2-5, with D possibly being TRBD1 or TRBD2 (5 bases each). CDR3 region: CASSWGETQYF. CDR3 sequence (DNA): TGTGCCAGCAGCTGGGGGGAGACCCAGTACTTC.